The 14 T cell receptor beta chains below all came from one sample that was sequenced in a study of OX40 agonist ivuxolimab in advanced cancers. Some clones are missing from TCRdb's copy, which holds only in-frame ones; the method was immunoSEQ multiplex PCR. The sample comprises 67,000 or so clones, 75% to 90% of which are singletons, and approximately 3% rests with the top ten. Sequences were derived from CD4+ or CD8+ T cells sorted from blood, sampled in a trial of the OX40 agonist ivuxolimab. These receptors originate from an adult with an advanced solid tumor such as melanoma, head and neck, liver or kidney cancer.

The sample holds one count of this clone. The V call is TRBV28, the J call TRBJ2-7, with 10 nucleotides matching TRBD2. Germline V lookup: CDR1 MDHEN, CDR2 SYDVKM. Losses at the gene ends were 2 bases for V and 6 bases for J; bases not matched to a gene: 4. This CDR3 region has 14 residues. The CDR3 is CASSLSGGAREQYF. CDR3 in DNA: TGTGCCAGCAGTTTAAGCGGGGGGGCCCGCGAGCAGTACTTC.

The table lists this clone with a few counts. The chain recombines TRBV9 with TRBJ1-1, with D unresolved. Trimming took off 0 bases at V and 0 bases at J, with 6 bases between the two ends. The CDR3 extends over 14 amino acids. Germline CDR1 SGDLS, CDR2 YYNGEE. In nucleotides, the CDR3 is TGTGCCAGCAGCGTAGACCTGATGAACACTGAAGCTTTCTTT. It codes for CASSVDLMNTEAFF.

The chain is built from TRBV11-2 and TRBJ2-7; D is unclear. The ends were cut back, 0 bases at V and 0 bases at J, with 6 bases in the middle. Germline V gene lookup returns CDR1 SGHAT and CDR2 FQNNGV. This CDR3 is built from 14 residues. CDR3 DNA sequence: TGTGCCAGCAGCTTAGACTTACACTCCTACGAGCAGTACTTC. Protein product: CASSLDLHSYEQYF.

In this sample, this clone turned up a few times. J is TRBJ2-3 and V is TRBV5-1; 8 bases match TRBD1. From germline, CDR1 is SGHRS and CDR2 YFSETQ. This CDR3 contains 16 residues. With V trimmed by 0 bases and J by 1 base, 4 bases remained unmatched. The CDR3 protein is CASSLGTGQGTDTQYF. The CDR3 region has the DNA TGCGCCAGCAGCTTGGGGACGGGACAGGGCACAGATACGCAGTATTTT.

V gene TRBV7-2 combines with J gene TRBJ1-5, with D maybe TRBD1 (5 bases). Trimming took 1 base from V and 11 from J, leaving 21 bases between them. Germline V CDR1 and CDR2: SGHTA, FQGNSA. The CDR3 sequence is 16 residues long. The CDR3 region is CASSLGGGGSNAAQHF. CDR3 bases: TGTGCCAGCAGCTTAGGGGGGGGAGGGTCCAACGCTGCCCAGCATTTT.

The chain carries TRBV5-4 and TRBJ2-5, with a weak D call TRBD2 (6 bases). Germline loops: CDR1 SGHNT, CDR2 YYREEE (reference sequence). V shed 10 bases and J shed 3 bases, with 19 bases lying between them. The CDR3 sequence is 14 residues long. The CDR3 coding sequence is TGTGCCTCCCGCGGCGGGGTTACCGAAGAGACCCAGTACTTC. Protein: CASRGGVTEETQYF.

The chain links TRBV18 to TRBJ2-5, with 8 bases that match TRBD2. J lost 5 bases, V lost 3 bases, and 8 bases had no gene match. CDR1 KGHSH and CDR2 LQKENI come from the germline V gene. The CDR3 totals 15 residues. The CDR3 sequence is CASSPSIREGETQYF. For the CDR3, the DNA is TGTGCCAGCTCACCTTCAATTCGGGAGGGGGAGACCCAGTACTTC.

The chain employs TRBV7-2 and TRBJ1-2, with TRBD1 identical over 7 bases. Germline assignment: CDR1 SGHTA and CDR2 FQGNSA. Unmatched junction bases numbered 9, after V lost 2 bases and J lost 6 bases. This CDR3 contains 15 residues. The CDR3 nucleotides are TGTGCCAGCAGCTTACCCGGGCGAGGGGGCCATGGCTACACCTTC. This sequence encodes CASSLPGRGGHGYTF.

The J gene is TRBJ2-7, the V gene TRBV2, with D maybe TRBD2 (6 bases). Trimming took off 6 bases at V and 9 bases at J, with 18 bases between the two ends. This CDR3 region has 13 residues. Germline lookup yields CDR1 SNHLY and CDR2 FYNNEI. The DNA of the CDR3 is TGTGCCAGCAGCCCGGACGGCCGGAGGGTGCAGTACTTC. This codes for CASSPDGRRVQYF.

The V call is TRBV6-6, the J call TRBJ2-3; D unresolved. The CDR3 runs to 15 residues. Germline V gene lookup returns CDR1 MNHNY and CDR2 SVGAGI (reference sequence). Trimming took 4 bases from V and 1 from J, leaving 12 bases between them. The CDR3 coding sequence is TGTGCCAGCAGTTCCCACAGTGACGGCACAGATACGCAGTATTTT. Protein: CASSSHSDGTDTQYF.

This chain links TRBV4-1 with TRBJ1-1; D remains ambiguous. V was shortened by 1 base and J by 5 bases, with 20 bases between the two germline ends. The CDR3 is 17 amino acids. Germline V gene lookup returns CDR1 MGHRA and CDR2 YSYEKL. CDR3 region: CASSQVSLSPVRTEAFF. DNA of the CDR3: TGCGCCAGCAGCCAAGTTTCTCTCAGCCCCGTGAGGACTGAAGCTTTCTTT.

The rearrangement uses TRBV6-5 and TRBJ2-2, with TRBD1 matching 7 bases. Losses at the gene ends were 6 bases for V and 7 bases for J; bases not matched to a gene: 5. CDR3 length: 13 amino acids. Germline CDR1 is MNHEY and CDR2 is SVGAGI. In DNA, the CDR3 is TGTGCCAGCAGAGGGGGCGCTTACGGGGAGCTGTTTTTT. It translates to CASRGGAYGELFF.

This clone was seen a few times. The V gene is TRBV28, the J gene TRBJ1-3, with unresolved D. The CDR3 has 15 amino acids. Trimming stripped 7 bases from V and 0 bases from J, with 13 bases between. Germline CDR1 is MDHEN and CDR2 is SYDVKM. Here the CDR3 reads CASMGRPFSGNTIYF. CDR3 DNA: TGTGCCAGCATGGGAAGGCCGTTCTCTGGAAACACCATATATTTT.

This clone is deemed medium-sized. V is TRBV18 and J is TRBJ1-6; 7 bases are shared with TRBD1. Germline values: CDR1 KGHSH, CDR2 LQKENI. This CDR3 has 15 residues. The V segment lost 5 bases and the J segment 10 bases; nucleotides outside the gene matches: 11. CDR3 protein: CASSRDRTGSSPLHF. The CDR3 DNA is TGTGCCAGCTCAAGGGACAGAACAGGCTCCTCACCCCTCCACTTT.